The source of this TCR beta chain is a study of Graves' ophthalmopathy and Graves' hyperthyroidism. Study-wide points: Most expanded thyroid clonotypes above 0.001 frequency also appeared in blood.

The ends were cut back, 0 bases at V and 6 bases at J, with 12 bases in the middle. The germline V gene encodes CDR1 LGHDT and CDR2 YNNKEL (reference sequence). CDR3 length equals 14 residues. TCR beta CDR3 amplification used RNA transcripts. An initial RT-PCR round employing HTBI primers preceded a second-round multiplex PCR. One entry per CDR3 protein, called by TCRdb with MiXCR from the multiplex PCR reads. This sample has about 380,000 distinct CDR3 sequences; less than 20% occur once, and the top ten carry around 6.6%. As for this clonotype: Its antigen is as yet unknown.

This TCR was recovered from a woman aged 18-35 years with stable Graves' hyperthyroidism. The genes are TRBV3-1 and TRBJ2-7; no definite D call. Sequenced sample: peripheral blood. CDR3 residues: CASSQEVQRAEQYF. In DNA, the CDR3 is TGTGCCAGCAGCCAAGAGGTCCAACGTGCCGAGCAGTACTTC.